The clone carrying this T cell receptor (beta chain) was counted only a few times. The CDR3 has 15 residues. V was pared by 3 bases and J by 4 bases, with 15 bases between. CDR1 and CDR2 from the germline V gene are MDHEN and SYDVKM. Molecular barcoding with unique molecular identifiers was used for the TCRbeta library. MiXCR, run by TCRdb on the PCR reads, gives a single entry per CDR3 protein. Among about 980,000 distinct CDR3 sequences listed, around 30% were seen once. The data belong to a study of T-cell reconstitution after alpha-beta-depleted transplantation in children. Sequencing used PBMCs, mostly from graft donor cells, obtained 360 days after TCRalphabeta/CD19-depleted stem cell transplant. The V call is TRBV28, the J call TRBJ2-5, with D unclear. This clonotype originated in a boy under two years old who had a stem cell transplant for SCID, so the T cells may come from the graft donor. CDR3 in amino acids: CASSFMGSGGETQYF. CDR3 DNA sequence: TGTGCCAGCAGTTTTATGGGTTCGGGTGGAGAGACCCAGTACTTC.